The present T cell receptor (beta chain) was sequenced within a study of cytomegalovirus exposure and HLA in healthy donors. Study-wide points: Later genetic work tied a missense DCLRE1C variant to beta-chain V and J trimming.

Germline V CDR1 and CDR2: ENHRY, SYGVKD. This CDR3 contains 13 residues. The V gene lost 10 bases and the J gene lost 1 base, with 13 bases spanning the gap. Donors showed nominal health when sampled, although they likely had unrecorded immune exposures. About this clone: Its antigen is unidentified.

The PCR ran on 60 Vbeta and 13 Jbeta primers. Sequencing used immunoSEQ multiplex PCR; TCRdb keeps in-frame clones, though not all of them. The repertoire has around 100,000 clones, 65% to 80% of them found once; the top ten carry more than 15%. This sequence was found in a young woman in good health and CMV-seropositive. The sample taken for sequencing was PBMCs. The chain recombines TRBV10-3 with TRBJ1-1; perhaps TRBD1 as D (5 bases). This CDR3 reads CASTTEANTEAFF. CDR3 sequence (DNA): TGTGCCAGCACGACAGAGGCGAACACTGAAGCTTTCTTT.